These 3 T cell receptor beta chains came from one sample sequenced in a study of blood T cells in healthy people across ages. Alongside a J-beta primer mix, a sample-barcoded 5' primer served in a second PCR lasting roughly 7 to 11 cycles. Each CDR3 protein gets one entry after TCRdb re-called the 5' RACE reads with MiXCR. Altogether 1 million or so distinct CDR3 sequences are present, around 43% being singletons, with the ten largest covering approximately 17%. The sequencing sample was made of blood. All receptors come from a woman aged 55 to 70 in good health.

This chain joins TRBV4-1 and TRBJ2-1; 12 nucleotides agree with TRBD1. Germline V gives CDR1 MGHRA, CDR2 YSYEKL. The CDR3 extends over 16 amino acids. The V gene end was trimmed by 6 bases and the J gene end by 9 bases; junction bases not matched to a gene: 12. CDR3 in amino acids: CASRALRDRGRGEQFF. Here the CDR3 DNA reads TGCGCCAGCAGGGCGCTACGGGACAGGGGGCGCGGTGAGCAGTTCTTC.

The gene calls are TRBV27 and TRBJ2-7; 8 positions match TRBD1. Germline lookup yields CDR1 MNHEY and CDR2 SMNVEV (reference sequence). The CDR3 consists of 13 residues. The trim removed 5 bases at V and 10 bases at J, leaving 10 bases unmatched. This CDR3 is CASSIRTGWEQYF. CDR3 nucleotide sequence: TGTGCCAGCAGTATAAGGACAGGGTGGGAACAGTACTTC.

The rearrangement joins TRBV4-1 to TRBJ1-2; the match to TRBD1 covers 11 bases. This CDR3 has 16 residues. Trimming at V came to 5 bases and at J to 3 bases, leaving 8 bases not matched to a gene. The germline V gene has CDR1 MGHRA and CDR2 YSYEKL. This chain's CDR3 is CASSFGQGAFDYGYTF. The CDR3 region has the DNA TGCGCCAGCAGCTTCGGACAGGGGGCCTTTGACTATGGCTACACCTTC.